These 19 T cell receptor beta chains share one sample of origin, sequenced in a study of blood T cell repertoires in COVID-19. Clones were sequenced by immunoSEQ multiplex PCR, and TCRdb holds only the in-frame ones, with some missing. The sample yields roughly 62,000 clones, 78% seen once. The sequenced material came from peripheral blood. The receptors stem from a human donor in a cohort sampled during active COVID-19.

The chain is built from TRBV7-2 and TRBJ2-7, with D maybe TRBD2 (5 bases). CDR1 and CDR2 from the germline V gene are SGHTA and FQGNSA. The CDR3 is 14 amino acids. V lost 5 bases and J 3 bases, leaving 14 bases between the germline ends. The CDR3 DNA sequence: TGTGCCAGCAGCCTGGGTCCGGGGATCTACGAGCAGTACTTC. As protein: CASSLGPGIYEQYF.

V and J are TRBV6-2 or TRBV6-3 and TRBJ2-7, with unresolved D. CDR3 length equals 14 residues. The germline CDR1 and CDR2 sequences are MNHEY and SVGEGT. Trimming shortened V by 6 bases and J by 3 bases, and 15 bases separated the two germline ends. Here the CDR3 reads CASSPAVEIYEQYF. In nucleotides, the CDR3 is TGTGCCAGCAGCCCCGCCGTGGAGATCTACGAGCAGTACTTC.

V is TRBV6-6 and J is TRBJ1-1; possible D gene TRBD1, 6 bases. Germline lookup yields CDR1 MNHNY and CDR2 SVGAGI (reference sequence). Trimming took off 6 bases at V and 5 bases at J, with 25 bases between the two ends. This CDR3 spans 17 amino acids. The CDR3 region is CASRRITNRDGGTEAFF. CDR3 bases: TGTGCCAGCAGACGAATCACTAACAGGGACGGTGGAACTGAAGCTTTCTTT.

The chain links TRBV7-9 to TRBJ2-2; D call uncertain. Germline CDR1 is SEHNR and CDR2 is FQNEAQ (reference sequence). Trimming took 1 base from V and 6 from J, leaving 9 bases between them. CDR3 length equals 14 residues. CDR3 bases: TGTGCCAGCAGCTTAGTCGTCTCGTCCGGGGAGCTGTTTTTT. It yields the protein CASSLVVSSGELFF.

This clone was found once. The gene calls are TRBV19 and TRBJ1-2; 7 bases match TRBD1. V was pared by 5 bases and J by 4 bases, with 4 bases of the junction left unmatched. Per germline, CDR1 LNHDA and CDR2 SQIVND (reference sequence). The CDR3 runs 13 residues. The CDR3 sequence: CASSPRDSYGYTF. For the CDR3, the DNA is TGTGCCAGTAGTCCCCGGGACAGCTATGGCTACACCTTC.

In this sample, this clone turned up many times. This chain connects TRBV28 to TRBJ2-7; D gene unclear. The CDR3 length is 13 residues. CDR1 is MDHEN, CDR2 SYDVKM, per germline. V was trimmed by 3 bases and J by 6 bases, leaving 12 bases between them. CDR3 nucleotides: TGTGCCAGCAGTTTTCAAATCGGAGTCGAGCAGTACTTC. It encodes CASSFQIGVEQYF.

Here the CDR3 DNA reads TGTGCCAGCAGCGGGAGGCTTACTAGCACAGATACGCAGTATTTT. It translates to CASSGRLTSTDTQYF. The genes are TRBV2 and TRBJ2-3, with 7 bases lining up with TRBD2. After removal of 6 bases from V and 0 bases from J, the junction contained 6 bases not matched to a gene. The CDR3 is 15 residues long. The germline V gene encodes CDR1 SNHLY and CDR2 FYNNEI.

The chain employs TRBV30 and TRBJ1-3; D remains ambiguous. The CDR3 extends over 14 amino acids. Germline CDR1 GTSNPN, CDR2 SVGIG (reference sequence). Trimming shortened V by 0 bases and J by 2 bases, and 8 bases separated the two germline ends. The CDR3 DNA sequence: TGTGCCTGGAGTGTACATACCGCTGGAAACACCATATATTTT. This encodes CAWSVHTAGNTIYF.

The V gene is TRBV24-1, the J gene TRBJ1-2, with TRBD1 matching 7 bases. This CDR3 contains 14 residues. V gave up 4 bases and J gave up 2 bases; unmatched junction bases: 3. Germline V gene sequence: CDR1 KGHDR, CDR2 SFDVKD. The CDR3, as DNA: TGTGCCACCAGTGAAACAGGGGAAAACTATGGCTACACCTTC. It yields the protein CATSETGENYGYTF.

The chain uses TRBV5-4 and TRBJ1-2, with TRBD1 identical over 8 bases. With 0 bases clipped from V and 8 bases from J, the junction kept 3 bases outside the gene matches. Germline assignment: CDR1 SGHNT and CDR2 YYREEE (reference sequence). CDR3 size: 13 residues. The CDR3: CASSLETGAGYTF. DNA of the CDR3: TGTGCCAGCAGCTTGGAGACAGGGGCGGGCTACACCTTC. The complete variable domain, with remaining parts taken from reference TRBV5-4 and TRBJ1-2, reads ETGVTQSPTHLIKTRGQQVTLRCSSQSGHNTVSWYQQALGQGPQFIFQYYREEENGRGNFPPRFSGLQFPNYSSELNVNALELDDSALYLCASSLETGAGYTFGSGTRLTVV.

The chain uses TRBV7-8 and TRBJ2-2, with TRBD2 identical over 10 bases. The CDR3 sequence is 15 residues long. Unmatched junction bases numbered 2, after V lost 5 bases and J lost 2 bases. Per the germline V gene, CDR1 is SGHVS and CDR2 is FQNEAQ. The CDR3 coding sequence is TGTGCCAGCAGCGGGACTAGCGCAAACACCGGGGAGCTGTTTTTT. This gives the protein CASSGTSANTGELFF.

This rearrangement joins TRBV6-4 to TRBJ2-3; 9 positions agree with TRBD2. This CDR3 contains 15 residues. J lost 1 base, V lost 4 bases, and 3 bases had no gene match. Germline loops: CDR1 MRHNA, CDR2 SNTAGT. The CDR3 sequence: CASSASGIRTDTQYF. The CDR3, as DNA: TGTGCCAGCAGTGCTAGCGGGATCCGCACAGATACGCAGTATTTT.

The J gene is TRBJ1-4, the V gene TRBV3-1 (or the pseudogene TRBV3-2); D unresolved. CDR3 size: 16 residues. Looked up from germline, CDR1 is LGHDT and CDR2 is YNNKEL (reference sequence). Trimming shortened V by 4 bases and J by 8 bases, and 20 bases separated the two germline ends. CDR3 sequence reads: CASSRYTDGWEEKLFF. The CDR3 nucleotides are TGTGCCAGCAGCCGGTACACGGACGGCTGGGAGGAAAAACTGTTTTTT.

V is TRBV12-3 or TRBV12-4 and J is TRBJ1-4; D not certain. V lost 3 bases and J lost 8, with 7 bases in between. The CDR3 has 12 amino acids. The CDR3 region has the DNA TGTGCCAGCAGTTTCAACGGGGAAAAACTGTTTTTT. Amino acid sequence: CASSFNGEKLFF.

The rearrangement joins TRBV5-1 to TRBJ1-6; D possibly corresponds to TRBD1 (6 bases). The CDR3 has 13 residues. Trimming shortened V by 4 bases and J by 7 bases, and 9 bases separated the two germline ends. Looked up from germline, CDR1 is SGHRS and CDR2 is YFSETQ. CDR3 sequence (DNA): TGCGCCAGCAGCCGGGACACCAATTCACCCCTCCACTTT. Amino acid sequence: CASSRDTNSPLHF.

The rearrangement joins TRBV28 to TRBJ1-2; D uncertain. The CDR3 is 14 amino acids. V was trimmed by 3 bases and J by 4 bases, leaving 12 bases between them. Per the germline V gene, CDR1 is MDHEN and CDR2 is SYDVKM. Here the CDR3 DNA reads TGTGCCAGCAGTTTGGGTGCGGGAGGCTATGGCTACACCTTC. It specifies CASSLGAGGYGYTF.

This chain connects TRBV2 to TRBJ2-1; 12 nucleotides match TRBD2. The J segment lost 5 bases and the V segment lost 6 bases, leaving 5 bases of the junction unmatched. The germline V gene encodes CDR1 SNHLY and CDR2 FYNNEI. The CDR3 has 15 amino acids. The DNA of the CDR3 is TGTGCCAGCAGGAAACTAGCGGGAGGACACAATGAGCAGTTCTTC. As protein: CASRKLAGGHNEQFF.

This clone was seen a few times. The chain carries TRBV15 and TRBJ1-4; 10 bases are shared with TRBD1. The CDR3 totals 16 residues. CDR1 and CDR2 from the germline V gene are LNHNV and YYDKDF (reference sequence). Trimming took 0 bases from V and 5 from J; bases not matched to a gene: 3. CDR3 amino acids: CATSRDPTGGNEKLFF. For the CDR3, the DNA is TGTGCCACCAGCAGAGATCCGACAGGGGGCAATGAAAAACTGTTTTTT.

The chain links TRBV4-1 to TRBJ2-7, with no clear D. V shed 0 bases and J shed 7 bases, with 13 bases lying between them. The germline gives CDR1 MGHRA, CDR2 YSYEKL. CDR3 size: 14 residues. CDR3 sequence: CASSQDLGLLEQYF. The CDR3 DNA sequence: TGCGCCAGCAGCCAAGATCTAGGCTTACTAGAGCAGTACTTC.